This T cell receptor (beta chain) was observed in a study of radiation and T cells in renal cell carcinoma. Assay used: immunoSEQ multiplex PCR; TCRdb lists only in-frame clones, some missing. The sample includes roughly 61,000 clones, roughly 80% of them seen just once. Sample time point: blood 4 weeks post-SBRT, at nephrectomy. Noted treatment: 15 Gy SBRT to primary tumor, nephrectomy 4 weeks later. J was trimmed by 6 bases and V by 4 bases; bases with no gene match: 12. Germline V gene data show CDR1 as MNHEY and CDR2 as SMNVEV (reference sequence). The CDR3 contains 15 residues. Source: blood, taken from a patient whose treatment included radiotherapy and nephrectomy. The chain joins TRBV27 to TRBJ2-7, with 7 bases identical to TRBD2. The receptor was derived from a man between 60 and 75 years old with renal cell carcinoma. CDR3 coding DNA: TGTGCCAGCAGTTCCTCTACCGGGGGGATTAGCGAGCAGTACTTC. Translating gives CASSSSTGGISEQYF.